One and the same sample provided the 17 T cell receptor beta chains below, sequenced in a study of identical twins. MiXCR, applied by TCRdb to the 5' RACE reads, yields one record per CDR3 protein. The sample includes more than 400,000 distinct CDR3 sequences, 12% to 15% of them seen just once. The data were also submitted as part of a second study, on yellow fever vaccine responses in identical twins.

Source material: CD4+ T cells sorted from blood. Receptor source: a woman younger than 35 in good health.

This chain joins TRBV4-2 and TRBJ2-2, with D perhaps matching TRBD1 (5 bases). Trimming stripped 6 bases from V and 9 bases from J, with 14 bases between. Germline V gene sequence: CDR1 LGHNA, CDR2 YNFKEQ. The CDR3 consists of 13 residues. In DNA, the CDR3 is TGTGCCAGCAGACAGGAAGGCTCCCGGGAGCTGTTTTTT. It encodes CASRQEGSRELFF.

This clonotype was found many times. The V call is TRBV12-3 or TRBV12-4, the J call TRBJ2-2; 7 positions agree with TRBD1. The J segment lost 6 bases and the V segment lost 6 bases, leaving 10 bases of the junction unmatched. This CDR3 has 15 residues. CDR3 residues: CASSPMTGSPGELFF. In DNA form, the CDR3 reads TGTGCCAGCAGCCCCATGACAGGGTCCCCCGGGGAGCTGTTTTTT.

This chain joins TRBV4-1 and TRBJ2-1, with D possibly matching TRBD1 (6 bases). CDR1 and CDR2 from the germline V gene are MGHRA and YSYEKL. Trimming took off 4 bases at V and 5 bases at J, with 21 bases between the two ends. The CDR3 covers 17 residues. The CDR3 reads CASSRHPTGDPDNEQFF. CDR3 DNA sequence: TGCGCCAGCAGCCGGCACCCGACAGGCGATCCTGACAATGAGCAGTTCTTC.

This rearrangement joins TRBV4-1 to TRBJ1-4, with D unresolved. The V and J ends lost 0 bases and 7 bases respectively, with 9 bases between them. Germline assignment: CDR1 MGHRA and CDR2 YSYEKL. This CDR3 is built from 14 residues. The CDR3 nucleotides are TGCGCCAGCAGCCAAGATTTGGCGAGTGAAAAACTGTTTTTT. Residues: CASSQDLASEKLFF.

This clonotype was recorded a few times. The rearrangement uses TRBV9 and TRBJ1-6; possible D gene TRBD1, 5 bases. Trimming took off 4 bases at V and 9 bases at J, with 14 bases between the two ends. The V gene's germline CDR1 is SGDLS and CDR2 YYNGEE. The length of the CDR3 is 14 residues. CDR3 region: CASSMGGGSSPLHF. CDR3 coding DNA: TGTGCCAGCAGCATGGGTGGGGGTAGTTCACCCCTCCACTTT.

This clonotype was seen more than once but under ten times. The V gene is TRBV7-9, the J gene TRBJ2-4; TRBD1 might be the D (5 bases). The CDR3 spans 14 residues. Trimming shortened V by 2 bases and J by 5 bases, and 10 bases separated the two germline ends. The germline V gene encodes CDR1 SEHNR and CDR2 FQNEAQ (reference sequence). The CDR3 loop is CASSLTQGENIQYF. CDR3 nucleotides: TGTGCCAGCAGCTTAACTCAGGGTGAAAACATTCAGTACTTC.

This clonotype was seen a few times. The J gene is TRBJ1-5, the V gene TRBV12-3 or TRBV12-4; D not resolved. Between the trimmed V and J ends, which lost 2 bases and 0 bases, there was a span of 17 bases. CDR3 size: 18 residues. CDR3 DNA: TGTGCCAGCAGTTTATCAGGCGGGCCCACCTATAGCAATCAGCCCCAGCATTTT. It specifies CASSLSGGPTYSNQPQHF.

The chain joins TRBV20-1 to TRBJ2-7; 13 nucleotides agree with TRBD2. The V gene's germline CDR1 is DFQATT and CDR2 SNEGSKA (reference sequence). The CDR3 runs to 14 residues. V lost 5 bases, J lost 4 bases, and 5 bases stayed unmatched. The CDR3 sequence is CSARTSGGPYEQYF. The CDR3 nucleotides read TGCAGTGCTCGGACTAGCGGGGGACCTTACGAGCAGTACTTC.

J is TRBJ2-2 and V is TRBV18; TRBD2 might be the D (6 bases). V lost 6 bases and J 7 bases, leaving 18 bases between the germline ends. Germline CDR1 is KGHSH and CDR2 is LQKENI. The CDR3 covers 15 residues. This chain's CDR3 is CASSQRVGFGGELFF. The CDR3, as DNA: TGTGCCAGCTCCCAGCGGGTTGGTTTCGGCGGGGAGCTGTTTTTT.

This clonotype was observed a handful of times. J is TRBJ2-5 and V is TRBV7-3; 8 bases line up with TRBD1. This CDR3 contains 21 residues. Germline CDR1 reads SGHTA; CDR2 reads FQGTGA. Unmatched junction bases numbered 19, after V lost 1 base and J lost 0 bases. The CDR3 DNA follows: TGTGCCAGCAGCTTAAATGAGCCTAATCGGCTGGGACAGGCCCACCAAGAGACCCAGTACTTC. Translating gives CASSLNEPNRLGQAHQETQYF.

The CDR3 DNA reads TGTGCCAGCAGCCCCGAGCATAATTCACCCCTCCACTTT. Its translation: CASSPEHNSPLHF. This chain joins TRBV7-8 and TRBJ1-6; no clear D. The germline CDR1 and CDR2 sequences are SGHVS and FQNEAQ. V shed 5 bases and J shed 5 bases, with 7 bases lying between them. CDR3 size: 13 residues.

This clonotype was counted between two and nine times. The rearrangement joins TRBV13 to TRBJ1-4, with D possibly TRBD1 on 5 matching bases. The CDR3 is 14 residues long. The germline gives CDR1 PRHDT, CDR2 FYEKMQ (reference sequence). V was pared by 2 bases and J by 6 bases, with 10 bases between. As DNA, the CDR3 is TGTGCCAGCAGCTTACGCGGGGGGGATGAAAAACTGTTTTTT. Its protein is CASSLRGGDEKLFF. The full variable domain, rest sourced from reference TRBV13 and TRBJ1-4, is AAGVIQSPRHLIKEKRETATLKCYPIPRHDTVYWYQQGPGQDPQFLISFYEKMQSDKGSIPDRFSAQQFSDYHSELNMSSLELGDSALYFCASSLRGGDEKLFFGSGTQLSVL.

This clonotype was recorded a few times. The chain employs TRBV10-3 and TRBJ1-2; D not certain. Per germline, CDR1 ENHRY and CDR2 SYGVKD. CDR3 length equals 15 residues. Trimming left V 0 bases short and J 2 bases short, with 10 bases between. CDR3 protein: CAISESTAVNYGYTF. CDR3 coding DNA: TGTGCCATCAGTGAGTCGACGGCAGTGAACTATGGCTACACCTTC.

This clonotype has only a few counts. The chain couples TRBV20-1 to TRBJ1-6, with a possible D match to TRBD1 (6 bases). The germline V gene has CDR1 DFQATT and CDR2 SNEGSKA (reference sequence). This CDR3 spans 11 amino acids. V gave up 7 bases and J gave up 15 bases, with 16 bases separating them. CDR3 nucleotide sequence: TGCAGTGTTCAACAGGGACCACACCTCCACTTT. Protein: CSVQQGPHLHF.

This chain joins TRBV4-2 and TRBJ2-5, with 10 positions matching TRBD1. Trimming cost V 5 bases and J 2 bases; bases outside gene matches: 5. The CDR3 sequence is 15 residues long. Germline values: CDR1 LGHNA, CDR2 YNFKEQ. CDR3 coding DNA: TGTGCCAGCAGCAAACGGACAGGGGGACAAGAGACCCAGTACTTC. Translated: CASSKRTGGQETQYF.

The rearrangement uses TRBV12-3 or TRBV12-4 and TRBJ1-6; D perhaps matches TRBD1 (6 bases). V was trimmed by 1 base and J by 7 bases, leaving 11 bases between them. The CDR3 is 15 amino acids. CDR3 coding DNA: TGTGCCAGCAGTTTAGTCGGACAGAGGAATTCACCCCTCCACTTT. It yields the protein CASSLVGQRNSPLHF.

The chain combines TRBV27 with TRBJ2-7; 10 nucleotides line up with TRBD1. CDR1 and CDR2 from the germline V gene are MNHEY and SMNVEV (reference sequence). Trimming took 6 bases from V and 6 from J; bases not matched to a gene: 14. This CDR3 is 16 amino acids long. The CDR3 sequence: CASRSEPGTGVGEQYF. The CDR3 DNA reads TGTGCCAGCAGAAGTGAACCAGGGACAGGGGTGGGCGAGCAGTACTTC.